These 7 T cell receptor beta chains share one sample of origin, sequenced in a study of T cell clusters in autoimmune cytopenias (dated by TCRdb to about 2019). Data came from an Illumina MiSeq. TRB rearrangements were amplified by multiplex PCR following a touch-down protocol, with the TRB-A and TRB-B primer pools mixed in one tube. The reads, reprocessed by TCRdb, yield one row per CDR3 protein sequence and no DNA. For this sample, the table gives thousands of distinct CDR3 sequences. The top ten clonotypes cover roughly 70% of the sample. Per sample, approximately 230 ng of peripheral blood genomic DNA, approximately 40,000 genome equivalents, was used for TRB amplification. The same sample was also used in a study of T cell repertoires in aging, cancer and after chemotherapy.

Sequencing was performed on peripheral blood. The receptors derive from a human donor with an autoimmune cytopenia or autoimmune hepatitis (not recorded which).

The rearrangement links TRBV7-9 to TRBJ1-4. This CDR3 spans 14 amino acids. Germline assignment: CDR1 SEHNR and CDR2 FQNEAQ (reference sequence). CDR3 sequence: CASSLLALNEKLFF.

V and J are TRBV6-5 and TRBJ2-7; the D call of TRBD2 rests on TCRdb alone, since no DNA is present to check it. This CDR3 has 16 amino acids. CDR1 is MNHEY and CDR2 is SVGAGI in the germline V gene. The CDR3 loop reads CASSMQAGGGFYEQYF.

This chain uses TRBV6-1 with TRBJ1-3; TCRdb calls TRBD1, which cannot be checked without DNA. This CDR3 is built from 15 residues. From germline, CDR1 is MNHNS and CDR2 SASEGT. CDR3 amino acids: CARSSTGGTGNTIYF.

V gene TRBV19 combines with J gene TRBJ2-5; the D call of TRBD1 rests on TCRdb alone, since no DNA is present to check it. The CDR3 sequence is 16 residues long. Germline CDR1 LNHDA, CDR2 SQIVND (reference sequence). CDR3 amino acids: CASSPGTGGWVKTQYF.

This clonotype is classed as medium-sized by frequency. This sequence joins TRBV29-1 and TRBJ2-7; no DNA is available, so the TRBD2 call from TCRdb remains unchecked. Germline V gene sequence: CDR1 SQVTM, CDR2 ANQGSEA. This CDR3 spans 14 amino acids. CDR3 loop: CSVVRTSGKFEQYF.

The CDR3 protein is CASSLGGGAGLPGTQYF. The J gene is TRBJ2-5, the V gene TRBV7-6; the D gene TCRdb calls, TRBD1, cannot be checked with no DNA. CDR1 and CDR2 (germline): SGHVS, FNYEAQ. This CDR3 spans 17 amino acids.

This chain joins TRBV19 and TRBJ2-1; without DNA, the TCRdb call of TRBD2 cannot be checked. Germline-derived CDR1 and CDR2 are LNHDA and SQIVND (reference sequence). The CDR3 extends over 17 amino acids. This CDR3 is CASSPSVGLAGGNEQFF.